This T cell receptor beta chain was identified during a study of cytomegalovirus exposure and HLA in healthy donors. Study-level findings and limits: Later work found most CMV-associated TCR beta chains apparently HLA-restricted.

Whereas donors were nominally healthy upon sampling, unrecorded immune exposures were probable. This PCR relied on a set of 60 Vbeta primers and 13 Jbeta primers. This table comes from immunoSEQ multiplex PCR, and its TCRdb copy is limited to in-frame clones, with some not included. The sample consists of around 70,000 clones, 60% to 80% of them appearing once. Regarding this clone: Its matching antigen is unknown.

This CDR3 comprises 15 residues. The germline V gene has CDR1 MNHNY and CDR2 SVGAGI (reference sequence). Trimming at V came to 6 bases and at J to 6 bases, leaving 9 bases not matched to a gene. Sequenced: PBMCs. This TCR was sampled from a girl aged 5-17 years in good health and CMV-seropositive. The rearrangement links TRBV6-6 to TRBJ1-5, with TRBD1 matching over 9 bases. As DNA, the CDR3 is TGTGCCAGCAGGGGACAGGGCAGAGGTGGTCAGCCCCAGCATTTT. Its protein product is CASRGQGRGGQPQHF.